This T cell receptor (beta chain) was identified during a study of graft-versus-host responses after intestinal transplantation. The method was immunoSEQ multiplex PCR; TCRdb's version includes in-frame clones alone and lacks a portion of them. The table has around 90,000 clones, about nine tenths seen once. This clone was detected only once. The target antigen is unknown. The sequencing used unstimulated CD8+ T cells sorted from spleen or lymph node cells, collected before transplant. This receptor was obtained from a human donor who was the organ donor for an intestinal transplant.

CDR3 sequence reads: CASSPMIRSGGAKNEQYF. The CDR3 bases are TGTGCCAGCTCACCAATGATCAGGTCGGGGGGCGCAAAAAACGAGCAGTACTTC. The J gene is TRBJ2-7, the V gene TRBV18; maybe TRBD2 (7 bases). This CDR3 region has 18 residues. The germline CDR1 and CDR2 sequences are KGHSH and LQKENI. The ends were cut back, 2 bases at V and 5 bases at J, with 25 bases in the middle.